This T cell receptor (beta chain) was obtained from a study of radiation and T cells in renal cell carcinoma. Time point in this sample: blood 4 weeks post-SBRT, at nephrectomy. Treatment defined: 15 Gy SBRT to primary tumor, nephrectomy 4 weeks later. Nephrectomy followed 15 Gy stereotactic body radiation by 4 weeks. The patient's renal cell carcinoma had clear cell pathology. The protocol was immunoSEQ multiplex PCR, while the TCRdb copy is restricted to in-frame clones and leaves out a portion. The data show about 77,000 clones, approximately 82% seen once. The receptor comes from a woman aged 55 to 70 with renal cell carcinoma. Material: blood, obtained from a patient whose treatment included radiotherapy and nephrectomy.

The CDR3 bases are TGCGCCAGCAGCCCCACCGCGTCCGGGGCAGCTGAGCAGTTCTTC. Its protein is CASSPTASGAAEQFF. The gene calls are TRBV4-1 and TRBJ2-1, with D possibly called TRBD1 or TRBD2 (5 bases each). This CDR3 region has 15 residues. Germline V gives CDR1 MGHRA, CDR2 YSYEKL. The germline V and J ends were trimmed by 4 bases and 9 bases, with 19 bases remaining between them.